This TCR beta chain was observed in a study of a mutant IDH1 vaccine in newly diagnosed glioma. The table came from immunoSEQ multiplex PCR; TCRdb's copy has only in-frame clones and leaves some out. In the table there are about 30,000 clones, approximately 90% of which are singletons. Time point of the sample: week 23, last vaccination. What each vaccine dose contained was 300 ug of mutant IDH1 20-mer peptide, accompanied by topical imiquimod. Diagnosis in the donors showed new WHO grade 3 or 4 astrocytomas that were IDH1-mutant and ATRX-lost. Concerning this clone: The antigen is unknown.

The receptor's source is a man aged 35 to 55 with glioma. The sequenced sample was PBMCs, obtained from a glioma patient whose treatment included an IDH1 peptide vaccine.

The CDR3 DNA reads as TGTGCCAGCAGTGAAGGAACCCGCCCTCCCCTCCACTTT. This translates into CASSEGTRPPLHF. V and J are TRBV2 and TRBJ1-6; D unclear. V was pared by 1 base and J by 13 bases, with 11 bases between. This CDR3 region has 13 residues. CDR1 SNHLY and CDR2 FYNNEI come from the germline V gene.